This TCR beta chain was captured by sequencing in a study of T cell responses to AZD1222 COVID-19 vaccine. Profiled with immunoSEQ multiplex PCR; TCRdb holds only in-frame clones, not every one. Here the sample spans about 76,000 clones, approximately 90% being singletons. CDR3 length equals 16 residues. The V gene end was trimmed by 2 bases and the J gene end by 2 bases; junction bases not matched to a gene: 8. The germline CDR1 and CDR2 sequences are LGHDT and YNNKEL (reference sequence). Overall study results and limits: Targeting of unmutated variant regions was reportedly seen in nearly half of spike-specific TCRs. Females outnumbered males among donors, who were mostly white British; clonal diversity was possibly underestimated.

Turning to this clone: Its antigen is unknown.

The sequences come from peripheral blood, collected on day 0 of MenACWY control vaccination. The chain links TRBV3-1 (or the pseudogene TRBV3-2) to TRBJ2-7; 8 bases are shared with TRBD2. The TCR was taken from an adult in good health. The CDR3 here is CASSQPGGEVAYEQYF. DNA for the CDR3: TGTGCCAGCAGCCAACCCGGGGGGGAGGTGGCCTACGAGCAGTACTTC.